Here is one T cell receptor (beta chain) with its context. Its target is unknown. This table comes from immunoSEQ multiplex PCR, and its TCRdb copy is limited to in-frame clones, with some not included. The sample lists approximately 180,000 clones; around 90% were seen once. The record originates from a study of T cell responses to AZD1222 COVID-19 vaccine. General study results and limits: Among the donors, most were white British and more were female, and clonal diversity was possibly underestimated. Epitopes outside B.1.351 and B.1.1.7 mutated regions reportedly drew nearly half of spike TCRs. Spike-spanning, vaccine-associated CD4 TCRs were dominant at 160-218 and 743-854.

CDR1 SEHNR and CDR2 FQNEAQ come from the germline V gene (reference sequence). The CDR3 contains 15 residues. After removal of 5 bases from V and 4 bases from J, the junction contained 7 bases not matched to a gene. This TCR derives from an adult who received the MenACWY meningococcal vaccine as a control. The genes are TRBV7-9 and TRBJ2-1, with 8 bases that match TRBD2. This sample comprised peripheral blood, obtained 28 days after the second dose of the MenACWY control vaccine. The CDR3: CASSPLAGLYNEQFF. DNA of the CDR3: TGTGCCAGCAGCCCTTTAGCGGGATTGTACAATGAGCAGTTCTTC.